The 29 T cell receptor beta chains below were found in one sample sequenced in a study of control samples from healthy donors and cancer patients. Some clones are missing from TCRdb's copy, which holds only in-frame ones; the method was immunoSEQ multiplex PCR. The data show roughly 88,000 clones, approximately 93% seen once. The sequenced material came from blood. Receptors originate from a woman aged 25 to 39 in good health.

This chain connects TRBV5-1 to TRBJ1-1; tentatively, D is TRBD1 (6 bases). V was clipped by 5 bases and J by 0 bases, with 11 bases between them. This CDR3 is built from 14 residues. Germline CDR1 is SGHRS and CDR2 is YFSETQ. Here the CDR3 reads CASRGGGMNTEAFF. CDR3 nucleotides: TGCGCCAGCAGGGGAGGGGGGATGAACACTGAAGCTTTCTTT.

The rearrangement joins TRBV23-1 to TRBJ2-7; weak D call: TRBD1 (5 bases). TRBV23-1 is an ORF for which the function is uncertain. The ends were cut back, 3 bases at V and 2 bases at J, with 11 bases in the middle. The CDR3 covers 14 residues. In DNA, the CDR3 is TGCGCCAGCAGTCAGGGGCAGGGCACCTACGAGCAGTACTTC. Amino acid sequence: CASSQGQGTYEQYF.

The chain couples TRBV5-1 to TRBJ2-5; 9 bases agree with TRBD1. The CDR3 runs to 14 residues. Trimming took 5 bases from V and 0 from J; bases not matched to a gene: 2. Germline-derived CDR1 and CDR2 are SGHRS and YFSETQ. This CDR3 reads CASRGDRDQETQYF. Written as DNA, the CDR3 is TGCGCCAGCAGGGGGGACAGGGACCAAGAGACCCAGTACTTC.

The chain uses TRBV29-1 and TRBJ1-2; TRBD1 matches at 8 bases. CDR1 SQVTM and CDR2 ANQGSEA come from the germline V gene. This CDR3 is 13 amino acids long. V shed 3 bases, J shed 11 bases, and the junction held 11 bases outside the gene matches. This CDR3 is CSVEDLWTGPYTF. The DNA of the CDR3 is TGCAGCGTTGAGGATCTCTGGACAGGGCCGTACACCTTC.

This chain connects TRBV5-1 to TRBJ2-2; TRBD1 matches 9 bases. Germline CDR1 SGHRS, CDR2 YFSETQ. The CDR3 extends over 16 amino acids. With V trimmed by 4 bases and J by 4 bases, 8 bases remained unmatched. CDR3 DNA sequence: TGCGCCAGCAGCCGAGGGGACAGGGTAGGCACCGGGGAGCTGTTTTTT. Encoded protein: CASSRGDRVGTGELFF.

The V call is TRBV4-1, the J call TRBJ1-2; 9 positions match TRBD1. With 4 bases clipped from V and 3 bases from J, the junction kept 9 bases outside the gene matches. Germline V gene sequence: CDR1 MGHRA, CDR2 YSYEKL. The length of the CDR3 is 16 residues. DNA of the CDR3: TGCGCCAGCAGCCCAAACCGGGACAGGGTCGACTATGGCTACACCTTC. Protein product: CASSPNRDRVDYGYTF.

This chain links TRBV7-9 with TRBJ1-2; possible D gene TRBD1, 5 bases. The CDR3 extends over 11 amino acids. From germline, CDR1 is SEHNR and CDR2 FQNEAQ (reference sequence). V was clipped by 11 bases and J by 2 bases, with 9 bases between them. The CDR3 sequence: CAGGRNYGYTF. CDR3 coding DNA: TGTGCCGGGGGACGAAACTATGGCTACACCTTC.

The rearrangement joins TRBV11-2 to TRBJ2-7, with D possibly being TRBD1 or TRBD2 (6 bases each). Germline V gene lookup returns CDR1 SGHAT and CDR2 FQNNGV. Trimming took off 5 bases at V and 3 bases at J, with 14 bases between the two ends. This CDR3 contains 14 residues. The CDR3 loop is CASSPGATDYEQYF. The DNA of the CDR3 is TGTGCCAGCAGCCCGGGGGCGACAGACTACGAGCAGTACTTC.

The chain carries TRBV6-5 and TRBJ1-4; D not resolved. V was pared by 8 bases and J by 13 bases, with 14 bases between. CDR1 and CDR2 (germline): MNHEY, SVGAGI. The CDR3 runs 11 residues. The CDR3 spells CASFQASGLFF. The CDR3 bases are TGTGCCAGCTTCCAGGCCAGCGGACTGTTTTTT.

The rearrangement links TRBV12-3 or TRBV12-4 to TRBJ1-1, with a tentative D call TRBD1 (6 bases). The CDR3 is 12 residues long. The ends were cut back, 3 bases at V and 7 bases at J, with 9 bases in the middle. CDR3 amino acids: CASSFWDNEAFF. The CDR3 DNA reads TGTGCCAGCAGTTTCTGGGACAATGAAGCTTTCTTT.

The V call is TRBV12-3 or TRBV12-4, the J call TRBJ2-1; D not certain. This CDR3 is 13 amino acids long. The V end lost 2 bases, the J end lost 8 bases, and 10 bases lay between the germline ends. This CDR3 is CASSLSVAHEQFF. Written as DNA, the CDR3 is TGTGCCAGCAGTTTATCTGTTGCCCATGAGCAGTTCTTC.

The chain links TRBV30 to TRBJ1-4, with D perhaps TRBD1 (6 bases). V was shortened by 4 bases and J by 3 bases, with 15 bases between the two germline ends. Per the germline V gene, CDR1 is GTSNPN and CDR2 is SVGIG (reference sequence). The CDR3 is 15 amino acids. CDR3 sequence reads: CAWNSRDTSNEKLFF. CDR3 DNA sequence: TGTGCCTGGAATTCAAGGGACACTTCTAATGAAAAACTGTTTTTT.

The chain has TRBV10-3 and TRBJ1-5, with D tentatively TRBD1 (6 bases). V dropped 6 bases and J dropped 0 bases, with 12 bases sitting between them. This CDR3 has 15 residues. The V gene's germline CDR1 is ENHRY and CDR2 SYGVKD. CDR3 in amino acids: CAISDGQYSNQPQHF. DNA for the CDR3: TGTGCCATCAGCGACGGACAGTATAGCAATCAGCCCCAGCATTTT.

V and J are TRBV2 and TRBJ2-7; no clear D gene. Germline CDR1 reads SNHLY; CDR2 reads FYNNEI. The CDR3 runs 15 residues. Between the trimmed V and J ends, which lost 1 base and 0 bases, there was a span of 10 bases. The CDR3 coding sequence is TGTGCCAGCAGTGAAGGTCAGCCATACTCCTACGAGCAGTACTTC. Translation: CASSEGQPYSYEQYF.

V is TRBV5-4 and J is TRBJ2-1; 8 bases line up with TRBD2. This CDR3 has 16 amino acids. After removal of 0 bases from V and 5 bases from J, the junction contained 7 bases not matched to a gene. CDR1 is SGHNT, CDR2 YYREEE, per germline (reference sequence). CDR3 DNA: TGTGCCAGCAGCTTGGTGGTCCTAGCGGGCCACAATGAGCAGTTCTTC. This gives the protein CASSLVVLAGHNEQFF.

The rearrangement joins TRBV27 to TRBJ1-3; no definite D call. V lost 7 bases and J 1 base, leaving 5 bases between the germline ends. This CDR3 spans 12 amino acids. The germline gives CDR1 MNHEY, CDR2 SMNVEV (reference sequence). The CDR3 bases are TGTGCCAGCAAGGGTTCTGGAAACACCATATATTTT. Translation: CASKGSGNTIYF.

The rearrangement links TRBV2 to TRBJ1-5; 9 nucleotides line up with TRBD1. CDR3 length: 15 residues. V shed 4 bases, J shed 6 bases, and the junction held 7 bases outside the gene matches. CDR1 is SNHLY and CDR2 is FYNNEI in the germline V gene. This chain's CDR3 is CASSVEQGAGQPQHF. In DNA form, the CDR3 reads TGTGCCAGCAGTGTTGAACAGGGGGCCGGTCAGCCCCAGCATTTT.

This chain uses TRBV7-9 with TRBJ1-1; unclear D gene. Trimming removed 0 bases at V and 3 bases at J, with 11 bases between. This CDR3 spans 15 amino acids. Germline-derived CDR1 and CDR2 are SEHNR and FQNEAQ (reference sequence). The CDR3: CASSLARYKHTEAFF. In DNA, the CDR3 is TGTGCCAGCAGCTTAGCTCGGTACAAACACACTGAAGCTTTCTTT.

V gene TRBV11-2 combines with J gene TRBJ2-5; D ambiguous. CDR3 size: 14 residues. From germline, CDR1 is SGHAT and CDR2 FQNNGV. V lost 0 bases and J lost 5, with 10 bases in between. The CDR3 region is CASSLDPSGETQYF. CDR3 in DNA: TGTGCCAGCAGCTTAGATCCTAGTGGCGAGACCCAGTACTTC.

This clone has a single count. The chain is built from TRBV14 and TRBJ2-5, with 10 bases fitting TRBD1. The V segment lost 2 bases and the J segment 4 bases; nucleotides outside the gene matches: 4. This CDR3 spans 15 amino acids. Germline CDR1 SGHDN, CDR2 FVKESK. The CDR3 region is CASSQRGQGRETQYF. The CDR3 DNA follows: TGTGCCAGCAGCCAACGGGGACAGGGGCGAGAGACCCAGTACTTC.

The chain joins TRBV18 to TRBJ2-2; D remains unclear. Germline V lookup: CDR1 KGHSH, CDR2 LQKENI. The CDR3 runs to 13 residues. The V gene lost 3 bases and the J gene lost 8 bases, with 10 bases spanning the gap. CDR3 sequence reads: CASSPDSWGELFF. DNA of the CDR3: TGTGCCAGCTCACCCGATTCCTGGGGGGAGCTGTTTTTT.

The CDR3 loop is CASSRLAGDSNEQFF. In nucleotides, the CDR3 is TGCGCCAGCAGCAGACTAGCGGGGGACTCCAATGAGCAGTTCTTC. The V gene is TRBV5-1, the J gene TRBJ2-1; 12 bases map to TRBD2. This CDR3 comprises 15 residues. Germline V CDR1 and CDR2: SGHRS, YFSETQ. Germline trimming cut 4 bases from V and 6 bases from J; bases unmatched to any gene: 5.

The table lists this clone with a count of one. Other DNA sequences in this sample translate to the same CDR3. V is TRBV7-6 and J is TRBJ1-1; unclear D gene. Germline assignment: CDR1 SGHVS and CDR2 FNYEAQ. The CDR3 runs to 13 residues. V lost 1 base, J lost 1 base, and 4 bases lay in between. The CDR3 DNA follows: TGTGCCAGCAGCTTAGAGCAGAACACTGAAGCTTTCTTT. Protein product: CASSLEQNTEAFF.

The chain is built from TRBV7-3 and TRBJ2-2, with TRBD2 matching over 8 bases. From germline, CDR1 is SGHTA and CDR2 FQGTGA. After removal of 4 bases from V and 6 bases from J, the junction contained 7 bases not matched to a gene. This CDR3 region has 15 residues. The CDR3 spells CASSWSGGYAGELFF. The CDR3 DNA reads TGTGCCAGCAGCTGGAGCGGGGGTTATGCCGGGGAGCTGTTTTTT.

The chain has TRBV28 and TRBJ1-1; possible D gene TRBD1, 6 bases. V was shortened by 6 bases and J by 1 base, with 12 bases between the two germline ends. This CDR3 region has 14 residues. Germline lookup yields CDR1 MDHEN and CDR2 SYDVKM. Here the CDR3 reads CASRFGRGNTEAFF. The CDR3 bases are TGTGCCAGCAGGTTCGGCAGGGGGAACACTGAAGCTTTCTTT.

The chain has TRBV30 and TRBJ1-1, with 9 bases lining up with TRBD1. CDR1 and CDR2 from the germline V gene are GTSNPN and SVGIG (reference sequence). CDR3 length: 14 amino acids. The V segment lost 4 bases and the J segment 6 bases; nucleotides outside the gene matches: 9. The CDR3 sequence is CAWTGQGISPEAFF. The CDR3 nucleotides read TGTGCCTGGACCGGACAGGGGATCTCCCCTGAAGCTTTCTTT. The full variable domain, its missing parts supplied by reference TRBV30 and TRBJ1-1, is SQTIHQWPATLVQPVGSPLSLECTVEGTSNPNLYWYRQAAGRGLQLLFYSVGIGQISSEVPQNLSASRPQDRQFILSSKKLLLSDSGFYLCAWTGQGISPEAFFGQGTRLTVV.

This clone was observed a handful of times. The rearrangement joins TRBV5-4 to TRBJ1-1; D call uncertain. The CDR3 covers 11 residues. V shed 2 bases and J shed 7 bases, with 6 bases lying between them. Germline CDR1 and CDR2: SGHNT and YYREEE (reference sequence). DNA for the CDR3: TGTGCCAGCAGCTTAGGGCTTGAAGCTTTCTTT. This sequence encodes CASSLGLEAFF.

The V and J genes are TRBV3-1 (or the pseudogene TRBV3-2) and TRBJ1-3, with D unresolved. V lost 6 bases, J lost 0 bases, and 6 bases lay in between. Looked up from germline, CDR1 is LGHDT and CDR2 is YNNKEL (reference sequence). The CDR3 consists of 13 residues. This chain's CDR3 is CASSLSSGNTIYF. The DNA for the CDR3 is TGTGCCAGCAGTCTGTCCTCTGGAAACACCATATATTTT.

CDR3 coding DNA: TGTGCCTGGGATCTGGCGGGGGCAGGGAAAACTGAAGCTTTCTTT. It specifies CAWDLAGAGKTEAFF. The gene calls are TRBV30 and TRBJ1-1; weak D call: TRBD1 (6 bases). The CDR3 totals 15 residues. Per germline, CDR1 GTSNPN and CDR2 SVGIG (reference sequence). V was trimmed by 5 bases and J by 5 bases, leaving 21 bases between them.